A single sample is the source of the 20 T cell receptor beta chains below, sequenced in a study of graft-versus-host responses after intestinal transplantation. Their target antigens are unknown. Sequencing used immunoSEQ multiplex PCR; TCRdb keeps in-frame clones, though not all of them. Of tens of thousands of clones in the sample, 90% to 95% are singletons; the top ten hold under 0.25%. The material sequenced was unstimulated CD8+ T cells sorted from spleen or lymph node cells, taken before transplant. The receptors derive from a human donor who was the organ donor for an intestinal transplant.

This chain uses TRBV2 with TRBJ2-7; TRBD2 is a possible D gene (6 bases). Trimming cost V 6 bases and J 0 bases, with 9 bases left between them. This CDR3 spans 13 amino acids. Germline V gene sequence: CDR1 SNHLY, CDR2 FYNNEI. The CDR3 reads CASREGASYEQYF. CDR3 nucleotide sequence: TGTGCCAGCAGGGAGGGAGCCTCCTACGAGCAGTACTTC.

The chain uses TRBV4-1 and TRBJ2-7, with a weak D call TRBD1 (5 bases). Germline CDR1 is MGHRA and CDR2 is YSYEKL. V was clipped by 4 bases and J by 3 bases, with 19 bases between them. There are 16 residues in the CDR3. This CDR3 reads CASSPSPSDSDYEQYF. CDR3 bases: TGCGCCAGCAGCCCAAGTCCTTCTGACAGTGACTACGAGCAGTACTTC.

This clone has a single count. J is TRBJ1-2 and V is TRBV7-8, with D tentatively TRBD1 (6 bases). Trimming stripped 1 base from V and 4 bases from J, with 13 bases between. Germline V lookup: CDR1 SGHVS, CDR2 FQNEAQ. The CDR3 is made up of 15 amino acids. CDR3 DNA: TGTGCCAGCAGCTTAGAGCCCGGGGGCGGCTATGGCTACACCTTC. Its translation is CASSLEPGGGYGYTF. The full variable domain, its missing parts supplied by reference TRBV7-8 and TRBJ1-2, is GAGVSQSPRYKVAKRGQDVALRCDPISGHVSLFWYQQALGQGPEFLTYFQNEAQLDKSGLPSDRFFAERPEGSVSTLKIQRTQQEDSAVYLCASSLEPGGGYGYTFGSGTRLTVV.

The chain employs TRBV11-2 and TRBJ2-3, with 7 bases matching TRBD1. The CDR3 has 15 amino acids. The junction had 2 bases not matched to a gene; V was cut back by 1 base and J by 1 base. CDR1 and CDR2 (germline): SGHAT, FQNNGV. CDR3 residues: CASSLGGQGTDTQYF. Here the CDR3 DNA reads TGTGCCAGCAGCTTAGGTGGACAGGGCACAGATACGCAGTATTTT.

The CDR3 loop reads CASSSGTAPSNEQFF. The CDR3 bases are TGTGCCAGCAGCTCCGGGACAGCCCCTTCCAATGAGCAGTTCTTC. The rearrangement uses TRBV7-3 and TRBJ2-1; 7 bases map to TRBD1. The CDR3 length is 15 residues. Losses at the gene ends were 4 bases for V and 6 bases for J; bases not matched to a gene: 9. Germline V lookup: CDR1 SGHTA, CDR2 FQGTGA.

The table lists this clone with a few counts. The genes are TRBV6-1 and TRBJ2-3; 8 nucleotides match TRBD1. This CDR3 is built from 17 residues. With V trimmed by 4 bases and J by 1 base, 10 bases remained unmatched. Germline-derived CDR1 and CDR2 are MNHNS and SASEGT. The CDR3 protein is CASSAWTGMAGTDTQYF. CDR3 coding DNA: TGTGCCAGCAGTGCCTGGACAGGGATGGCGGGCACAGATACGCAGTATTTT.

The chain links TRBV27 to TRBJ2-5; 8 bases match TRBD1. The CDR3 sequence is 14 residues long. The junction had 7 bases not matched to a gene; V was cut back by 6 bases and J by 4 bases. Germline lookup yields CDR1 MNHEY and CDR2 SMNVEV (reference sequence). CDR3 nucleotide sequence: TGTGCCAGCAGCCTTTTCGACAGGGGAGAGACCCAGTACTTC. Its protein product is CASSLFDRGETQYF.

This clone was recorded once. The chain carries TRBV5-1 and TRBJ1-1, with 10 nucleotides matching TRBD1. V lost 2 bases to trimming and J lost 1 base; unmatched junction nucleotides: 8. Germline V lookup: CDR1 SGHRS, CDR2 YFSETQ. This CDR3 contains 17 residues. The CDR3 bases are TGCGCCAGCAGCTTCGGGGACAGGGGCACCCAGAACACTGAAGCTTTCTTT. Translated, it gives CASSFGDRGTQNTEAFF.

The J gene is TRBJ2-5, the V gene TRBV6-1; either TRBD1 or TRBD2 may fit D (6 bases each). From germline, CDR1 is MNHNS and CDR2 SASEGT. The CDR3 is 15 residues long. Trimming cost V 2 bases and J 1 base, with 11 bases left between them. CDR3 nucleotide sequence: TGTGCCAGCAGTGAATGGGGGGCCAGCCAAGAGACCCAGTACTTC. As protein: CASSEWGASQETQYF.

The chain is built from TRBV27 and TRBJ1-6; no firm D call. Looked up from germline, CDR1 is MNHEY and CDR2 is SMNVEV (reference sequence). V lost 3 bases to trimming and J lost 6 bases, with 3 bases between them. The length of the CDR3 is 12 residues. For the CDR3, the DNA is TGTGCCAGCAGTTTCCCTAATTCACCCCTCCACTTT. This translates into CASSFPNSPLHF.

The chain carries TRBV4-2 and TRBJ1-4, with a possible D match to TRBD1 (5 bases). In germline, CDR1 is LGHNA, CDR2 YNFKEQ. V was pared by 3 bases and J by 15 bases, with 17 bases between. This CDR3 has 13 residues. The CDR3 region has the DNA TGTGCCAGCAGCCAGCGCCTAGGGGCGTTGGTGTTTTTT. Translating gives CASSQRLGALVFF.

The rearrangement joins TRBV5-1 to TRBJ2-7; TRBD1 matches at 7 bases. CDR3 length equals 16 residues. Germline V gives CDR1 SGHRS, CDR2 YFSETQ. Trimming at V came to 0 bases and at J to 5 bases, leaving 11 bases not matched to a gene. The CDR3 loop reads CASSLGETGLSHEQYF. CDR3 in DNA: TGCGCCAGCAGCTTGGGCGAGACAGGGTTGAGTCACGAGCAGTACTTC.

The rearrangement uses TRBV5-1 and TRBJ2-3; D not certain. This CDR3 spans 14 amino acids. V was shortened by 0 bases and J by 5 bases, with 10 bases between the two germline ends. The germline V gene encodes CDR1 SGHRS and CDR2 YFSETQ. CDR3 protein: CASSLEPLIDTQYF. The CDR3 bases are TGCGCCAGCAGCTTGGAACCCCTCATAGATACGCAGTATTTT.

The chain has TRBV28 and TRBJ2-1; 12 positions match TRBD2. The CDR3 contains 16 residues. Trimming cost V 6 bases and J 4 bases; bases outside gene matches: 7. Germline loops: CDR1 MDHEN, CDR2 SYDVKM. CDR3: CASRRPGLAGYNEQFF. CDR3 in DNA: TGTGCCAGCAGACGACCCGGACTAGCGGGGTACAATGAGCAGTTCTTC.

A single count supports this clone. The rearrangement joins TRBV18 to TRBJ2-7; D remains unclear. The CDR3 is 13 amino acids. Germline V gene sequence: CDR1 KGHSH, CDR2 LQKENI. V lost 0 bases and J 0 bases, leaving 3 bases between the germline ends. Here the CDR3 reads CASSPPASYEQYF. DNA for the CDR3: TGTGCCAGCTCACCACCAGCCTCCTACGAGCAGTACTTC.

This clone was seen a handful of times. The rearrangement uses TRBV6-5 and TRBJ1-1; D may be TRBD1 (5 bases). V lost 6 bases and J 8 bases, leaving 10 bases between the germline ends. This CDR3 is 11 amino acids long. The germline V gene has CDR1 MNHEY and CDR2 SVGAGI. CDR3 DNA: TGTGCCAGCAGGGGGAGGGGAGAAGCTTTCTTT. Residues: CASRGRGEAFF.

This clone was recorded once. V and J are TRBV6-1 and TRBJ1-1; a possible D gene is TRBD1 (6 bases). This CDR3 comprises 14 residues. The germline V and J ends were trimmed by 3 bases and 10 bases, with 18 bases remaining between them. In germline, CDR1 is MNHNS, CDR2 SASEGT. In DNA, the CDR3 is TGTGCCAGCAGTGACTTGCCCGGGGGGGGGCGAGCTTTCTTT. Translation: CASSDLPGGGRAFF.

V gene TRBV5-6 combines with J gene TRBJ2-7; possible D gene TRBD1, 7 bases. The CDR3 sequence is 15 residues long. The germline CDR1 and CDR2 sequences are SGHDT and YYEEEE. V lost 4 bases, J lost 2 bases, and 16 bases lay in between. The CDR3 nucleotides read TGTGCCAGCAGCCAGGGAGGACAGGCCACCTACGAGCAGTACTTC. It encodes CASSQGGQATYEQYF.

The chain links TRBV27 to TRBJ1-3; no reliable D call. Germline-derived CDR1 and CDR2 are MNHEY and SMNVEV (reference sequence). The CDR3 is made up of 13 amino acids. The V and J ends lost 2 bases and 3 bases respectively, with 5 bases between them. DNA for the CDR3: TGTGCCAGCAGTTTAGGTGGTGGAAACACCATATATTTT. The encoded protein is CASSLGGGNTIYF.

Comment on this clone: The junction shows a germline mismatch at one end, possibly a read error. V gene TRBV29-1 combines with J gene TRBJ2-7, with 7 bases aligning to TRBD1. The germline V gene has CDR1 SQVTM and CDR2 ANQGSEA. The CDR3 extends over 13 amino acids. The CDR3 DNA follows: TGCAGCGCTGAACGACAGGGCGGCTACGAGCAGTACTTC. It yields the protein CSAERQGGYEQYF.